The next 29 T cell receptor beta chains were all read from a single sample in a study of cytomegalovirus exposure and HLA in healthy donors. Primers for the PCR totalled 60 Vbeta and 13 Jbeta. The protocol was immunoSEQ multiplex PCR, while the TCRdb copy is restricted to in-frame clones and leaves out a portion. The table lists roughly 89,000 clones, about 66% of them singletons, with roughly 21% in the top ten. The sequencing sample was made of PBMCs. The receptors come from a woman between 45 and 65 years old in good health and CMV-seropositive.

The chain uses TRBV10-3 and TRBJ1-1; TRBD1 might be the D (5 bases). CDR1 and CDR2 (germline): ENHRY, SYGVKD. V was cut by 6 bases and J by 1 base, with 12 bases left in between. The CDR3 is 14 residues long. The CDR3 DNA reads as TGTGCCATCAGGGAACAGGTGTCGAACACTGAAGCTTTCTTT. Translated, it gives CAIREQVSNTEAFF.

The V and J genes are TRBV5-1 and TRBJ1-1, with D tentatively TRBD1 (6 bases). The CDR3 runs to 15 residues. The V end was cut by 2 bases, the J end by 4 bases, with 15 bases between. Per germline, CDR1 SGHRS and CDR2 YFSETQ. The chain's CDR3 is CASSLSDSLFTEAFF. The CDR3 nucleotides are TGCGCCAGCAGCTTATCGGACAGCTTATTCACTGAAGCTTTCTTT.

The chain joins TRBV15 to TRBJ2-5; 9 nucleotides align to TRBD1. The J call may be mistaken, given a closer DNA end match to TRBJ2-7. In germline, CDR1 is LNHNV, CDR2 YYDKDF (reference sequence). This CDR3 has 15 residues. The chain's CDR3 is CATSGIRDRDNEQYF. The CDR3 coding sequence is TGTGCCACCAGCGGTATCCGGGACAGGGATAACGAGCAGTACTTC.

J is TRBJ2-1 and V is TRBV7-6; 9 positions match TRBD2. Germline V gene data show CDR1 as SGHVS and CDR2 as FNYEAQ. V lost 10 bases to trimming and J lost 3 bases; unmatched junction nucleotides: 10. The CDR3 has 15 residues. The CDR3 nucleotides read TGTGCCACACAATATGAAGCGGGGGGCTACAATGAGCAGTTCTTC. It is translated as CATQYEAGGYNEQFF. The full variable domain, completed using reference TRBV7-6 and TRBJ2-1, is GAGVSQSPRYKVTKRGQDVALRCDPISGHVSLYWYRQALGQGPEFLTYFNYEAQQDKSGLPNDRFSAERPEGSISTLTIQRTEQRDSAMYRCATQYEAGGYNEQFFGPGTRLTVL.

This sequence joins TRBV12-5 and TRBJ1-2; a weak D match, TRBD1 (6 bases). This CDR3 contains 14 residues. Looked up from germline, CDR1 is LGHNT and CDR2 is FRNRAP. With 8 bases removed from V and 1 base from J, the gap between germline ends came to 14 bases. In DNA, the CDR3 is TGTGCTAGTCCAATGGACAGAAATAACTATGGCTACACCTTC. Its translation is CASPMDRNNYGYTF.

This clone has a single count. The rearrangement links TRBV13 to TRBJ2-1, with D maybe TRBD2 (6 bases). CDR3 length: 16 residues. The V end was cut by 6 bases, the J end by 0 bases, with 15 bases between. Per germline, CDR1 PRHDT and CDR2 FYEKMQ (reference sequence). In DNA, the CDR3 is TGTGCCAGCAGTTTCGGAGGGCCTAGCTCCTACAATGAGCAGTTCTTC. Encoded protein: CASSFGGPSSYNEQFF. The complete variable domain, with remaining parts taken from reference TRBV13 and TRBJ2-1, reads AAGVIQSPRHLIKEKRETATLKCYPIPRHDTVYWYQQGPGQDPQFLISFYEKMQSDKGSIPDRFSAQQFSDYHSELNMSSLELGDSALYFCASSFGGPSSYNEQFFGPGTRLTVL.

This sequence joins TRBV5-6 and TRBJ1-6; weak D call: TRBD1 (5 bases). Germline V gives CDR1 SGHDT, CDR2 YYEEEE. Trimming shortened V by 9 bases and J by 0 bases, and 22 bases separated the two germline ends. The CDR3 is made up of 18 amino acids. CDR3 nucleotide sequence: TGTGCCAACTGGGGGGAGACCGAAAGTTCCTCCTATAATTCACCCCTCCACTTT. Its translation is CANWGETESSSYNSPLHF.

The CDR3: CASLGDYNTEAFF. CDR3 DNA sequence: TGTGCCAGCCTAGGGGATTACAACACTGAAGCTTTCTTT. The V call is TRBV27, the J call TRBJ1-1; D is possibly TRBD1 (5 bases). Germline CDR1 is MNHEY and CDR2 is SMNVEV (reference sequence). The CDR3 is 13 amino acids. Trimming removed 8 bases at V and 2 bases at J, with 12 bases between.

V is TRBV19 and J is TRBJ1-5; a weak D match, TRBD1 (5 bases). From germline, CDR1 is LNHDA and CDR2 SQIVND (reference sequence). V dropped 7 bases and J dropped 0 bases, with 16 bases sitting between them. CDR3 length: 16 amino acids. DNA for the CDR3: TGTGCCAGTAAACAGGAACCCTTTTCTAGCAATCAGCCCCAGCATTTT. Encoded protein: CASKQEPFSSNQPQHF.

The CDR3 region has the DNA TGTGCCAGCAGCTTCAGACAGGGGAACACTGAAGCTTTCTTT. This codes for CASSFRQGNTEAFF. The chain combines TRBV13 with TRBJ1-1; 7 nucleotides agree with TRBD1. With 3 bases clipped from V and 1 base from J, the junction kept 2 bases outside the gene matches. Germline CDR1 reads PRHDT; CDR2 reads FYEKMQ (reference sequence). The CDR3 sequence is 14 residues long.

The rearrangement links TRBV11-2 to TRBJ2-6, with 9 bases identical to TRBD1. This CDR3 contains 16 residues. Germline CDR1 and CDR2: SGHAT and FQNNGV. V was pared by 3 bases and J by 9 bases, with 9 bases of the junction left unmatched. The CDR3 reads CASSFTGGPWGNVLTF. In nucleotides, the CDR3 is TGTGCCAGCAGCTTTACAGGGGGCCCGTGGGGCAACGTCCTGACTTTC.

This chain links TRBV6-5 with TRBJ1-1; possible D gene TRBD1, 5 bases. V lost 4 bases and J lost 6, with 18 bases in between. The CDR3 contains 15 residues. Germline V CDR1 and CDR2: MNHEY, SVGAGI. CDR3 DNA sequence: TGTGCCAGCAGTTCGATTTTGGGGGGGGACGCTGAAGCTTTCTTT. Translated, it gives CASSSILGGDAEAFF.

This clone was seen a handful of times. V is TRBV7-9 and J is TRBJ1-5; weak D call: TRBD1 (6 bases). Germline assignment: CDR1 SEHNR and CDR2 FQNEAQ (reference sequence). This CDR3 is built from 14 residues. The ends were cut back, 1 base at V and 7 bases at J, with 11 bases in the middle. CDR3 nucleotide sequence: TGTGCCAGCAGCTTAGAAGGGGGGGTGCAGCCCCAGCATTTT. Translation: CASSLEGGVQPQHF.

The rearrangement uses TRBV7-2 and TRBJ1-3; the D gene is possibly TRBD1 (5 bases). Trimming pared 4 bases from V and 4 bases from J, leaving 11 bases between. The CDR3 is 14 residues long. The germline gives CDR1 SGHTA, CDR2 FQGNSA. The CDR3 DNA is TGTGCCAGCAGCTCCAACAACAGGGGAAACACCATATATTTT. This encodes CASSSNNRGNTIYF.

The genes are TRBV6-6 and TRBJ2-2; D perhaps matches TRBD2 (6 bases). Germline V CDR1 and CDR2: MNHNY, SVGAGI (reference sequence). V lost 8 bases to trimming and J lost 2 bases, with 12 bases between them. CDR3 length: 14 residues. This chain's CDR3 is CASYQGLNTGELFF. DNA of the CDR3: TGTGCCAGCTACCAGGGACTTAACACCGGGGAGCTGTTTTTT.

The V and J genes are TRBV6-5 and TRBJ2-2, with TRBD1 matching 7 bases. The CDR3 spans 14 residues. The germline V gene encodes CDR1 MNHEY and CDR2 SVGAGI. With 10 bases clipped from V and 2 bases from J, the junction kept 7 bases outside the gene matches. CDR3 coding DNA: TGTGCCACCGAACAGGGGTCAAACACCGGGGAGCTGTTTTTT. This encodes CATEQGSNTGELFF.

CDR3 residues: CASSQDWKGGLETQYF. The DNA for the CDR3 is TGCGCCAGCAGCCAAGATTGGAAGGGGGGGCTGGAGACCCAGTACTTC. The chain joins TRBV4-3 to TRBJ2-5; tentative D call: TRBD2 (7 bases). The V and J ends lost 0 bases and 5 bases respectively, with 16 bases between them. This CDR3 has 16 amino acids. CDR1 is LGHNA, CDR2 YSLEER, per germline.

The chain carries TRBV28 and TRBJ1-5; the D gene is possibly TRBD1 (5 bases). Germline lookup yields CDR1 MDHEN and CDR2 SYDVKM. The CDR3 extends over 16 amino acids. Trimming took 2 bases from V and 3 from J, leaving 14 bases between them. The CDR3 nucleotides are TGTGCCAGCAGTTTAGTGGACATCGGATACAATCAGCCCCAGCATTTT. Translating gives CASSLVDIGYNQPQHF.

The chain is built from TRBV5-5 and TRBJ2-5; tentative D call: TRBD2 (6 bases). The germline V and J ends were trimmed by 0 bases and 4 bases, with 16 bases remaining between them. CDR1 and CDR2 from the germline V gene are SGHKS and YYEKEE (reference sequence). CDR3 length: 16 amino acids. Written as DNA, the CDR3 is TGTGCCAGCAGCTTGGATCTTGGGGGGTTCGGAGAGACCCAGTACTTC. This codes for CASSLDLGGFGETQYF.

In its sample, this clone was seen a few times. The rearrangement links TRBV30 to TRBJ1-1; D may be TRBD1 (5 bases). The CDR3 is 17 residues long. Germline lookup yields CDR1 GTSNPN and CDR2 SVGIG (reference sequence). Trimming stripped 0 bases from V and 3 bases from J, with 20 bases between. The CDR3 nucleotides read TGTGCCTGGAGTGTACGGCGGGGCACGGGCGTGGACACTGAAGCTTTCTTT. This encodes CAWSVRRGTGVDTEAFF. Drawing the rest from reference TRBV30 and TRBJ1-1, the complete variable domain is SQTIHQWPATLVQPVGSPLSLECTVEGTSNPNLYWYRQAAGRGLQLLFYSVGIGQISSEVPQNLSASRPQDRQFILSSKKLLLSDSGFYLCAWSVRRGTGVDTEAFFGQGTRLTVV.

This chain links TRBV7-2 with TRBJ1-2, with TRBD1 matching over 7 bases. The V gene end was trimmed by 1 base and the J gene end by 5 bases; junction bases not matched to a gene: 4. Germline V CDR1 and CDR2: SGHTA, FQGNSA. The length of the CDR3 is 14 residues. The CDR3 sequence: CASSLGQGVYGYTF. DNA of the CDR3: TGTGCCAGCAGCTTAGGACAGGGCGTGTATGGCTACACCTTC.

This clone occurred a few times. J is TRBJ2-7 and V is TRBV7-9, with TRBD1 matching 11 bases. With 4 bases clipped from V and 4 bases from J, the junction kept 12 bases outside the gene matches. Germline values: CDR1 SEHNR, CDR2 FQNEAQ (reference sequence). This CDR3 has 17 amino acids. The CDR3 reads CASSSMPQGQGVYEQYF. CDR3 nucleotide sequence: TGTGCCAGCAGCTCGATGCCACAGGGACAGGGGGTTTACGAGCAGTACTTC.

CDR3 in DNA: TGTGCCAGCAGTCCCAAGGGGTGGACTGAAGCTTTCTTT. It specifies CASSPKGWTEAFF. The rearrangement uses TRBV27 and TRBJ1-1; TRBD1 might be the D (5 bases). The V gene lost 5 bases and the J gene lost 5 bases, with 12 bases spanning the gap. This CDR3 is built from 13 residues. Germline CDR1 MNHEY, CDR2 SMNVEV (reference sequence).

This clone occurred once. The chain has TRBV9 and TRBJ1-1; D gene ambiguous. V dropped 3 bases and J dropped 0 bases, with 15 bases sitting between them. Germline CDR1 SGDLS, CDR2 YYNGEE. The CDR3 is 16 residues long. The CDR3 region has the DNA TGTGCCAGCAGCGAGGGAGTTGACGGCTTGAACACTGAAGCTTTCTTT. Its translation is CASSEGVDGLNTEAFF.

The chain links TRBV30 to TRBJ1-1; TRBD1 is a possible D gene (5 bases). V was pared by 5 bases and J by 11 bases, with 12 bases between. The CDR3 is made up of 10 amino acids. Germline V gene lookup returns CDR1 GTSNPN and CDR2 SVGIG (reference sequence). The CDR3 spells CAWGTNRAFF. The CDR3 DNA reads as TGTGCCTGGGGGACTAATAGGGCTTTCTTT.

The V and J genes are TRBV27 and TRBJ1-2, with D unresolved. From germline, CDR1 is MNHEY and CDR2 SMNVEV (reference sequence). V was clipped by 2 bases and J by 0 bases, with 13 bases between them. This CDR3 has 16 residues. The CDR3 spells CASSLTQTLANYGYTF. Here the CDR3 DNA reads TGTGCCAGCAGTTTAACACAGACATTAGCTAACTATGGCTACACCTTC.

The chain joins TRBV27 to TRBJ2-1, with 7 bases that match TRBD1. Germline loops: CDR1 MNHEY, CDR2 SMNVEV (reference sequence). The trim removed 3 bases at V and 2 bases at J, leaving 4 bases unmatched. This CDR3 is built from 15 residues. This CDR3 is CASSLKGAAYNEQFF. The CDR3 bases are TGTGCCAGCAGTTTGAAGGGGGCGGCCTACAATGAGCAGTTCTTC.

The V call is TRBV12-2, the J call TRBJ2-1; TRBD2, the D gene given by the table, was not confirmed from the DNA. TRBV12-2 corresponds to a pseudogene. This CDR3 is built from 18 residues. CDR3 protein: CASRFHPGLAASYNEQFF. The DNA for the CDR3 is TGTGCAAGTCGCTTCCATCCGGGACTAGCGGCCTCCTACAATGAGCAGTTCTTC.

The chain couples TRBV5-6 to TRBJ2-7, with 11 bases lining up with TRBD1. CDR3 length: 15 amino acids. CDR1 is SGHDT and CDR2 is YYEEEE in the germline V gene. V lost 4 bases and J lost 3; bases outside the gene matches: 6. The CDR3 is CASSAGTGGLYEQYF. In DNA, the CDR3 is TGTGCCAGCAGCGCAGGGACAGGGGGTCTCTACGAGCAGTACTTC.